Each of the 22 T cell receptor beta chains below was sequenced from the same sample in a study of shared clonotypes between healthy human individuals. TCRdb keeps only in-frame clones here, not all; method: immunoSEQ multiplex PCR. There are some 900,000 clones in the sample; approximately 76% occur only once, and around 1.4% lies in the top ten. Sequenced sample: memory CD4+ T cells sorted from blood. Described subset: CD45RA-negative fraction. These receptors all stem from a man aged 18 to 35 in good health.

The chain links TRBV6-4 to TRBJ1-6; 10 nucleotides line up with TRBD1. The V and J ends lost 6 bases and 6 bases, in that order; junction bases with no gene match: 5. The CDR3 runs to 15 residues. Germline lookup yields CDR1 MRHNA and CDR2 SNTAGT. The chain's CDR3 is CASRGTGVGNSPLHF. CDR3 sequence (DNA): TGTGCCAGCAGGGGGACAGGGGTCGGTAATTCACCCCTCCACTTT.

The chain joins TRBV5-4 to TRBJ2-4; D not resolved. The germline V gene encodes CDR1 SGHNT and CDR2 YYREEE (reference sequence). The CDR3 has 15 residues. The V gene lost 4 bases and the J gene lost 5 bases, with 16 bases spanning the gap. The CDR3 is CASSLGVGGQNIQYF. CDR3 in DNA: TGTGCCAGCAGCCTTGGGGTCGGTGGCCAAAACATTCAGTACTTC.

CDR3 residues: CASSYQRTGNYGYTF. The CDR3 nucleotides read TGTGCCAGCAGTTACCAGCGGACAGGGAACTATGGCTACACCTTC. The rearrangement links TRBV6-5 to TRBJ1-2, with 8 bases matching TRBD1. The V and J ends lost 2 bases and 2 bases, in that order; junction bases with no gene match: 4. CDR1 is MNHEY and CDR2 is SVGAGI in the germline V gene. This CDR3 has 15 amino acids.

V is TRBV5-1 and J is TRBJ2-7; TRBD2 might be the D (6 bases). V was pared by 0 bases and J by 6 bases, with 22 bases between. This CDR3 is 17 amino acids long. Germline V CDR1 and CDR2: SGHRS, YFSETQ. The CDR3 is CASSLALSDRGFREQYF. The CDR3 nucleotides read TGCGCCAGCAGCTTGGCCCTTTCGGACCGGGGGTTTCGCGAGCAGTACTTC.

The V and J genes are TRBV29-1 and TRBJ1-1; 10 bases are shared with TRBD1. The CDR3 spans 15 residues. J gave up 1 base and V 7 bases, and 9 bases lay outside the gene matches. CDR1 is SQVTM, CDR2 ANQGSEA, per germline. CDR3 in amino acids: CSATRGTGENTEAFF. The CDR3 coding sequence is TGCAGCGCAACACGGGGGACAGGGGAGAACACTGAAGCTTTCTTT.

The CDR3 region has the DNA TGTGCCAGCTCACTTTCGACTAGCGAGGATACGCAGTATTTT. Translation: CASSLSTSEDTQYF. The gene calls are TRBV18 and TRBJ2-3; TRBD2 aligns across 8 bases. Losses at the gene ends were 4 bases for V and 6 bases for J; bases not matched to a gene: 6. Germline loops: CDR1 KGHSH, CDR2 LQKENI. The CDR3 has 14 amino acids.

The V gene is TRBV5-1, the J gene TRBJ2-5; D remains unclear. This CDR3 comprises 15 residues. Germline lookup yields CDR1 SGHRS and CDR2 YFSETQ. V lost 3 bases and J lost 2, with 14 bases in between. This chain's CDR3 is CASSSQSGAQETQYF. The CDR3 nucleotides read TGCGCCAGCAGCTCCCAATCAGGCGCTCAAGAGACCCAGTACTTC.

The rearrangement uses TRBV6-4 and TRBJ1-1, with D possibly being TRBD1 (6 bases). The V and J ends lost 7 bases and 4 bases respectively, with 19 bases between them. CDR1 and CDR2 (germline): MRHNA, SNTAGT. The CDR3 consists of 15 residues. The CDR3 sequence: CASTVDGGHVTEAFF. Written as DNA, the CDR3 is TGTGCCAGCACTGTAGACGGGGGCCATGTCACTGAAGCTTTCTTT.

The rearrangement joins TRBV7-9 to TRBJ1-2; D not certain. The CDR3 consists of 13 residues. Trimming shortened V by 5 bases and J by 7 bases, and 14 bases separated the two germline ends. The germline V gene has CDR1 SEHNR and CDR2 FQNEAQ (reference sequence). The CDR3 DNA is TGTGCCAGCAGCCCCAGTGGGGTAGGTGGCTACACCTTC. Protein sequence: CASSPSGVGGYTF.

As to this clone: Within the sample, other DNA sequences also encode this same CDR3. This chain joins TRBV6-5 and TRBJ1-2; 7 nucleotides agree with TRBD1. The CDR3 sequence is 13 residues long. Germline V CDR1 and CDR2: MNHEY, SVGAGI. Trimming removed 3 bases from V and 5 bases from J; junction bases left unmatched: 3. The CDR3: CASSYSTGYGYTF. DNA of the CDR3: TGTGCCAGCAGTTATTCGACAGGGTATGGCTACACCTTC.

V gene TRBV2 combines with J gene TRBJ2-1; TRBD1 matches 10 bases. The CDR3 extends over 15 amino acids. The germline gives CDR1 SNHLY, CDR2 FYNNEI. Trimming removed 1 base from V and 7 bases from J; junction bases left unmatched: 4. CDR3 region: CASSEDWTGGNEQFF. The CDR3 DNA is TGTGCCAGCAGTGAAGATTGGACAGGGGGGAATGAGCAGTTCTTC.

V is TRBV30 and J is TRBJ1-4, with D maybe TRBD1 (5 bases). This CDR3 comprises 13 residues. The ends were cut back, 8 bases at V and 10 bases at J, with 20 bases in the middle. Germline-derived CDR1 and CDR2 are GTSNPN and SVGIG (reference sequence). The CDR3 coding sequence is TGTGCCATGGAGGGGCAGGGAGTGGGAAAACTGTTTTTT. It encodes CAMEGQGVGKLFF.

The CDR3 DNA reads TGTGCCAGCAGTTTTGAAAGGGGCAATCAGCCCCAGCATTTT. This translates into CASSFERGNQPQHF. J is TRBJ1-5 and V is TRBV28; the D is unclear. Trimming left V 3 bases short and J 2 bases short, with 8 bases between. This CDR3 comprises 14 residues. Germline V gives CDR1 MDHEN, CDR2 SYDVKM.

The chain recombines TRBV7-6 with TRBJ2-3, with 10 bases fitting TRBD2. This CDR3 is 16 amino acids long. Trimming cost V 5 bases and J 4 bases; bases outside gene matches: 9. Germline CDR1 is SGHVS and CDR2 is FNYEAQ. CDR3 sequence (DNA): TGTGCCAGCAGCCTAACTAGCGGGGTCGGGGCAGATACGCAGTATTTT. Translation: CASSLTSGVGADTQYF.

The rearrangement links TRBV30 to TRBJ2-7; tentatively, D is TRBD1 or TRBD2 (5 bases each). The CDR3 totals 13 residues. Between the trimmed V and J ends, which lost 5 bases and 2 bases, there was a span of 13 bases. CDR1 is GTSNPN and CDR2 is SVGIG in the germline V gene (reference sequence). CDR3 coding DNA: TGTGCCTGGTCGTTTTTGGGGGCCTACGAGCAGTACTTC. Its translation: CAWSFLGAYEQYF.

The CDR3 sequence: CASSISLNTEAFF. For the CDR3, the DNA is TGTGCCAGCAGCATTTCACTGAACACTGAAGCTTTCTTT. The chain carries TRBV6-1 and TRBJ1-1; D unresolved. CDR3 length: 13 residues. CDR1 and CDR2 from the germline V gene are MNHNS and SASEGT. V shed 6 bases and J shed 0 bases, with 8 bases lying between them.

The table lists this clone with a few counts. This chain connects TRBV5-1 to TRBJ1-4; 10 bases agree with TRBD1. This CDR3 comprises 13 residues. CDR1 is SGHRS and CDR2 is YFSETQ in the germline V gene. V gave up 5 bases and J gave up 13 bases; unmatched junction bases: 8. The CDR3 here is CASRPGQGNILFF. The CDR3 nucleotides are TGCGCCAGCAGGCCGGGACAGGGGAATATACTGTTTTTT.

The chain employs TRBV10-3 and TRBJ1-4; 7 nucleotides agree with TRBD1. The CDR3 is 16 amino acids. The germline gives CDR1 ENHRY, CDR2 SYGVKD. Trimming took 0 bases from V and 4 from J; bases not matched to a gene: 5. The CDR3 DNA is TGTGCCATCAGTGAGTCGGGGGGACAGATTAATGAAAAACTGTTTTTT. This codes for CAISESGGQINEKLFF.

V gene TRBV14 combines with J gene TRBJ1-6; D is unresolved. The CDR3 totals 14 residues. Germline V CDR1 and CDR2: SGHDN, FVKESK. V lost 1 base and J lost 5, with 6 bases in between. CDR3: CASSQGRNNSPLHF. The CDR3 DNA sequence: TGTGCCAGCAGCCAAGGGAGAAATAATTCACCCCTCCACTTT.

The V and J genes are TRBV7-8 and TRBJ1-6; D gene uncertain. Germline CDR1 is SGHVS and CDR2 is FQNEAQ. The CDR3 contains 14 residues. The V end was cut by 0 bases, the J end by 4 bases, with 4 bases between. CDR3 coding DNA: TGTGCCAGCAGCTTAGCTGGATATAATTCACCCCTCCACTTT. Amino acid sequence: CASSLAGYNSPLHF.

At least ten counts were recorded for this clone. A read error may produce the germline difference seen at one junction end. This rearrangement joins TRBV2 to TRBJ1-5; TRBD1 is a possible D gene (6 bases). This CDR3 has 14 residues. Germline V gene data show CDR1 as SNHLY and CDR2 as FYNNEI. The CDR3 sequence is CASTEGRGNQPQHF. The DNA for the CDR3 is TGTGCCAGCACTGAAGGCAGGGGAAATCAGCCCCAGCATTTT.

This clone has a handful of counts. In the same sample, other DNA sequences code for this CDR3. This chain links TRBV10-3 with TRBJ1-1, with a tentative D call TRBD1 (5 bases). This CDR3 is built from 13 residues. From germline, CDR1 is ENHRY and CDR2 SYGVKD. Trimming left V 7 bases short and J 1 base short, with 10 bases between. The chain's CDR3 is CAIKGGTNTEAFF. The DNA for the CDR3 is TGTGCCATCAAAGGAGGGACGAACACTGAAGCTTTCTTT.